These 5 T cell receptor beta chains originate from one sample sequenced in a study of blood T cell repertoires in COVID-19. Assay: immunoSEQ multiplex PCR; the TCRdb copy retains only in-frame clones and omits some. The sample yields more than 450,000 clones, roughly 87% seen once. The sample taken for sequencing was PBMCs or T cells enriched from blood (not recorded which). The receptors were sampled from a woman between 18 and 29 years old who had recovered from COVID-19.

The chain joins TRBV10-2 to TRBJ1-6, with D hard to call. The ends were cut back, 0 bases at V and 10 bases at J, with 16 bases in the middle. The germline CDR1 and CDR2 sequences are WSHSY and SAAADI. There are 16 residues in the CDR3. The CDR3 loop is CASSESEDQEQSPLHF. The CDR3 coding sequence is TGCGCCAGCAGTGAGTCGGAGGATCAGGAACAATCACCCCTCCACTTT.

The chain recombines TRBV3-1 (or the pseudogene TRBV3-2) with TRBJ1-1, with D tentatively TRBD1 (6 bases). The ends were cut back, 4 bases at V and 6 bases at J, with 12 bases in the middle. The CDR3 runs to 13 residues. CDR1 is LGHDT, CDR2 YNNKEL, per germline (reference sequence). The CDR3 region is CASSPVGQPEAFF. In DNA form, the CDR3 reads TGTGCCAGCAGCCCGGTTGGACAGCCTGAAGCTTTCTTT.

This clone was seen a handful of times. This chain links TRBV18 with TRBJ1-5; the D is unclear. The ends were cut back, 2 bases at V and 1 base at J, with 6 bases in the middle. CDR3 length: 14 residues. Germline values: CDR1 KGHSH, CDR2 LQKENI. The CDR3 DNA sequence: TGTGCCAGCTCACCAATCATGAGCAATCAGCCCCAGCATTTT. It is translated as CASSPIMSNQPQHF.

V and J are TRBV4-2 and TRBJ1-1; no clear D. The CDR3 covers 16 residues. Trimming left V 0 bases short and J 3 bases short, with 14 bases between. CDR1 and CDR2 from the germline V gene are LGHNA and YNFKEQ. The CDR3 sequence: CASSQEYYSAYTEAFF. The CDR3 region has the DNA TGTGCCAGCAGCCAAGAATATTATAGCGCTTACACTGAAGCTTTCTTT.

This chain joins TRBV2 and TRBJ1-5; D might be TRBD1 (5 bases). With 6 bases removed from V and 3 bases from J, the gap between germline ends came to 15 bases. Germline CDR1 reads SNHLY; CDR2 reads FYNNEI. The CDR3 totals 15 residues. CDR3 nucleotide sequence: TGTGCCAGCAGGGACGGGCGACAGTACAATCAGCCCCAGCATTTT. Translating gives CASRDGRQYNQPQHF.